A single sample gave rise to the 4 T cell receptor beta chains below, sequenced in a study of blood T cell repertoires in COVID-19. Sequencing was performed with immunoSEQ multiplex PCR; in TCRdb, only in-frame clones are kept and a portion is missing. The sample records 360,000 or so clones, over 85% being singletons. Specimen: PBMCs or T cells enriched from blood (not recorded which). The source of these receptors is a woman aged 30 to 39 who had recovered from COVID-19.

This chain uses TRBV5-1 with TRBJ1-1; the match to TRBD1 covers 8 bases. V shed 3 bases and J 4 bases; nucleotides not matched to a gene: 8. The CDR3 is made up of 15 amino acids. Germline loops: CDR1 SGHRS, CDR2 YFSETQ. For the CDR3, the DNA is TGCGCCAGCAGCTCGGAAGGACAGGGTGGCACTGAAGCTTTCTTT. Translated: CASSSEGQGGTEAFF. The variable domain in full, completed from reference TRBV5-1 and TRBJ1-1, reads KAGVTQTPRYLIKTRGQQVTLSCSPISGHRSVSWYQQTPGQGLQFLFEYFSETQRNKGNFPGRFSGRQFSNSRSEMNVSTLELGDSALYLCASSSEGQGGTEAFFGQGTRLTVV.

The rearrangement uses TRBV11-3 and TRBJ2-3; maybe TRBD1 (5 bases). Looked up from germline, CDR1 is SGHNT and CDR2 is YENEEA. Trimming took off 5 bases at V and 0 bases at J, with 9 bases between the two ends. The CDR3 covers 14 residues. CDR3 sequence (DNA): TGTGCCAGCAGCCCGACAGTTAGCACAGATACGCAGTATTTT. It codes for CASSPTVSTDTQYF.

Of note for this clone: The same CDR3 arises from other DNA sequences in this sample as well. The genes are TRBV12-3 or TRBV12-4 and TRBJ2-7, with D possibly being TRBD1 (5 bases). CDR3 length: 12 amino acids. The germline V and J ends were trimmed by 2 bases and 3 bases, with 5 bases remaining between them. CDR3 sequence (DNA): TGTGCCAGCAGTTTAAGGGGCTACGAGCAGTACTTC. Its translation is CASSLRGYEQYF.

The sample holds one count of this clone. The chain joins TRBV12-5 to TRBJ1-4; 7 bases line up with TRBD1. CDR1 LGHNT and CDR2 FRNRAP come from the germline V gene. The CDR3 has 15 amino acids. The V segment lost 1 base and the J segment 3 bases; nucleotides outside the gene matches: 2. DNA of the CDR3: TGTGCTAGTGGTTTGGGGGACAGCTCTAATGAAAAACTGTTTTTT. This gives the protein CASGLGDSSNEKLFF.